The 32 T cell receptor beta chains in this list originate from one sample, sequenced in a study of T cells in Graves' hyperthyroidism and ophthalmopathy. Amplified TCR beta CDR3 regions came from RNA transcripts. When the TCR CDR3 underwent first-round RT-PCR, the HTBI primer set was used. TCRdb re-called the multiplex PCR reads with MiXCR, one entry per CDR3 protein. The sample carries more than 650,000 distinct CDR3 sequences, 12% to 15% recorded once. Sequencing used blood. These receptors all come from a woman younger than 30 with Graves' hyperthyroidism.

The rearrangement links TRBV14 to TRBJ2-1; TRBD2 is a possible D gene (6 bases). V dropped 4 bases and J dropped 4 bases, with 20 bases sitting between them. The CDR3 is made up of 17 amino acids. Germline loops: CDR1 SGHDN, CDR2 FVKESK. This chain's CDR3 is CASSPSPRLADYNEQFF. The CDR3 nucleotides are TGTGCCAGCAGCCCTTCTCCCCGGTTAGCGGATTACAATGAGCAGTTCTTC.

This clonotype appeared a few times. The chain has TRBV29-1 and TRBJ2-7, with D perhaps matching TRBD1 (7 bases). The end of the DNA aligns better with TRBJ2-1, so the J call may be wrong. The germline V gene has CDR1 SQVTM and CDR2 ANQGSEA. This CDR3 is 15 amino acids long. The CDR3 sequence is CSVWGRGAASYEQFF. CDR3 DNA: TGCAGCGTTTGGGGCAGGGGGGCCGCTTCCTACGAGCAGTTCTTC.

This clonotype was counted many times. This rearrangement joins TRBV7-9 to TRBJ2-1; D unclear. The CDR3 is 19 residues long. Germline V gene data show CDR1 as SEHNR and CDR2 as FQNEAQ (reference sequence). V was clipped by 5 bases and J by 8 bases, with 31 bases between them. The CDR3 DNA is TGTGCCAGCAGCCCAACCCCGACGTATCAGGCGAACCGTCTGGATGAGCAGTTCTTC. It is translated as CASSPTPTYQANRLDEQFF.

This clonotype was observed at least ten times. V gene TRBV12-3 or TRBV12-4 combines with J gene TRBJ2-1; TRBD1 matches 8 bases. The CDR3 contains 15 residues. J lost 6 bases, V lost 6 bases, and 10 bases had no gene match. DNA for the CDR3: TGTGCCAGCAGCGATCCGGGACAGGTTTTCAATGAGCAGTTCTTC. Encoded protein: CASSDPGQVFNEQFF.

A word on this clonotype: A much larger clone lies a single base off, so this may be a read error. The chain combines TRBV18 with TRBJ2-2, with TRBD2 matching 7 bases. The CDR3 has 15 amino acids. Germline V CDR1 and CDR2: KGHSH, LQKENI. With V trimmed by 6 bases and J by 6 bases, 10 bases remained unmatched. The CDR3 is CASSSRREVAGELFF. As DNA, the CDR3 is TGTGCCAGCTCCTCGAGACGGGAGGTAGCCGGGGAGCTGTTTTTT.

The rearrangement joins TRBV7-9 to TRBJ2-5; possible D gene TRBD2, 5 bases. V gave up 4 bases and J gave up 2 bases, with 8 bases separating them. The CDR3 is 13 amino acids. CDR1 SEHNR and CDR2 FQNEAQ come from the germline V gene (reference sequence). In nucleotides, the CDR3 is TGTGCCAGCAGCTGGACTTCGCAAGAGACCCAGTACTTC. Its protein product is CASSWTSQETQYF.

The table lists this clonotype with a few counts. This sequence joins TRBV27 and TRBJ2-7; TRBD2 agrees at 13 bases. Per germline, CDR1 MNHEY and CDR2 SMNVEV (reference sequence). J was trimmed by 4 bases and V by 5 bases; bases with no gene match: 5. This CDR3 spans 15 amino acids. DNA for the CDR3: TGTGCCAGCAGTGCAACTAGCGGGAGGGGGTACGAGCAGTACTTC. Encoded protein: CASSATSGRGYEQYF.

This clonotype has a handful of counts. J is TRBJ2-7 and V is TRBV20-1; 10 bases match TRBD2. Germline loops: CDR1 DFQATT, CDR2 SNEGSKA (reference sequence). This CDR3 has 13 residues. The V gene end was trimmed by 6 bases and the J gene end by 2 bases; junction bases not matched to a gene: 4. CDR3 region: CSASGRAAYEQYF. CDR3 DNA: TGCAGTGCCAGCGGGAGGGCCGCCTACGAGCAGTACTTC.

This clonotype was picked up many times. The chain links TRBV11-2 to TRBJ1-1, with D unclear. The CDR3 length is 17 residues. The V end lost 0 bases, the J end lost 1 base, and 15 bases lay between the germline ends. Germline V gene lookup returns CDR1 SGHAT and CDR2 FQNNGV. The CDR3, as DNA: TGTGCCAGCAGCTTAGATTCTTTTGGGATTTCGAACACTGAAGCTTTCTTT. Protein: CASSLDSFGISNTEAFF.

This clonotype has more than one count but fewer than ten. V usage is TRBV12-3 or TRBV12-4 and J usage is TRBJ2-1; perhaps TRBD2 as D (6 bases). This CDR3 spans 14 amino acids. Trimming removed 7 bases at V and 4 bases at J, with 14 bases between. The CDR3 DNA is TGTGCCAGCACAACAACCGGGACTTACAATGAGCAGTTCTTC. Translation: CASTTTGTYNEQFF.

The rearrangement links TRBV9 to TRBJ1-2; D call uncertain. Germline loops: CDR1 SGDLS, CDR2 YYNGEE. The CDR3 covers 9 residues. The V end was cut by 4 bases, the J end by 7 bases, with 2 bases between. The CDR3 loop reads CASSPGYTF. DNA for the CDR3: TGTGCCAGCAGCCCTGGCTACACCTTC. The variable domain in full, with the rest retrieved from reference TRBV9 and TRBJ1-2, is DSGVTQTPKHLITATGQRVTLRCSPRSGDLSVYWYQQSLDQGLQFLIQYYNGEERAKGNILERFSAQQFPDLHSELNLSSLELGDSALYFCASSPGYTFGSGTRLTVV.

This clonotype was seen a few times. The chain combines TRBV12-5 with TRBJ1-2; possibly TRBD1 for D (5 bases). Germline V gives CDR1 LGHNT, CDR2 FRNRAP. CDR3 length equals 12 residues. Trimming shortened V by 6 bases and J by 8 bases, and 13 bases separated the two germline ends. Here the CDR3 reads CASGGTHGGYTF. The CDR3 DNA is TGTGCTAGTGGCGGGACCCACGGCGGCTACACCTTC.

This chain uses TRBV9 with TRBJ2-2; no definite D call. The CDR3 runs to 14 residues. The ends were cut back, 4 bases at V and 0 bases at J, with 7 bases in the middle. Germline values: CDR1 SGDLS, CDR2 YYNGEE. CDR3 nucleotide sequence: TGTGCCAGCAGCTCCCGTGCGAACACCGGGGAGCTGTTTTTT. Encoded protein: CASSSRANTGELFF.

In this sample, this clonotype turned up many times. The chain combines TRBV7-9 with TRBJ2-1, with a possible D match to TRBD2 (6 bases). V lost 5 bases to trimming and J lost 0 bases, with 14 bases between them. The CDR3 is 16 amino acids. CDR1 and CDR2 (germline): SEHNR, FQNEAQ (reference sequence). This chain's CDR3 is CASSPGTFSSYNEQFF. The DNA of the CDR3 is TGTGCCAGCAGCCCGGGGACTTTTAGCTCCTACAATGAGCAGTTCTTC.

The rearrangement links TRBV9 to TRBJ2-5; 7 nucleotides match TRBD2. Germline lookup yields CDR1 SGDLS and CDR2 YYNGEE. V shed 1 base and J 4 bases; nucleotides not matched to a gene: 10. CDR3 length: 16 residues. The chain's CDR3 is CASSVLGGPARETQYF. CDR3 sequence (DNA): TGTGCCAGCAGCGTATTGGGAGGGCCCGCACGAGAGACCCAGTACTTC.

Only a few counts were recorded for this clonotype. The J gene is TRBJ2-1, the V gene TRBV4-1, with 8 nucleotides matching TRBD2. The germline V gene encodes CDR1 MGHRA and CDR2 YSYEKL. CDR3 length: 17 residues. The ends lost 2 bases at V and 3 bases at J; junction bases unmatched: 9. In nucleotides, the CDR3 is TGCGCCAGCAGCCAACCCCACAGCGGGAGAAACTACAATGAGCAGTTCTTC. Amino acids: CASSQPHSGRNYNEQFF.

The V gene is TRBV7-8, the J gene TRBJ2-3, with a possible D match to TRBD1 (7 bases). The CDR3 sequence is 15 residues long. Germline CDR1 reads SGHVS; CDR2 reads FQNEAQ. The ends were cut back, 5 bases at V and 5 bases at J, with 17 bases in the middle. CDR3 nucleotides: TGTGCCAGCAGCCCCCGGAGGGGGCCGGGAGATACGCAGTATTTT. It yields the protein CASSPRRGPGDTQYF.

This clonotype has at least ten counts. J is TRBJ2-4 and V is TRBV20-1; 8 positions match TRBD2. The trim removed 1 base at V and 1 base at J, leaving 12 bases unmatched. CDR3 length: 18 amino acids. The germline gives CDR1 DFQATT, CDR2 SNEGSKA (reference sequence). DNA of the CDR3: TGCAGTGCTAGAGCGATCGGGGCGGGGGGAAGTGCCAAAAACATTCAGTACTTC. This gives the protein CSARAIGAGGSAKNIQYF.

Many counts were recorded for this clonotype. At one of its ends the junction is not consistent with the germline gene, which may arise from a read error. CDR3 region: CASTKAGTSGSSSYNGQFF. As DNA, the CDR3 is TGTGCCAGCACCAAAGCCGGGACTAGCGGTTCCAGCTCCTACAATGGGCAGTTCTTC. This rearrangement joins TRBV2 to TRBJ2-1; 11 nucleotides match TRBD2. There are 19 residues in the CDR3. In germline, CDR1 is SNHLY, CDR2 FYNNEI.

The CDR3 loop reads CASSHRAVNTGELFF. The CDR3 DNA follows: TGTGCCAGCAGCCATAGGGCGGTGAACACCGGGGAGCTGTTTTTT. The rearrangement joins TRBV7-3 to TRBJ2-2; D is ambiguous. The V gene lost 5 bases and the J gene lost 1 base, with 11 bases spanning the gap. Per the germline V gene, CDR1 is SGHTA and CDR2 is FQGTGA. The CDR3 covers 15 residues.

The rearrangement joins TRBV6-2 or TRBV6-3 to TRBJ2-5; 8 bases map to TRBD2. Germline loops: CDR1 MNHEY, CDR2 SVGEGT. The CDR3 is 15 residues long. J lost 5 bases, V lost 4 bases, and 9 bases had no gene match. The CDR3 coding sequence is TGTGCCAGCAGTTCCCGCCGACTAGCGCTGGAGACCCAGTACTTC. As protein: CASSSRRLALETQYF.

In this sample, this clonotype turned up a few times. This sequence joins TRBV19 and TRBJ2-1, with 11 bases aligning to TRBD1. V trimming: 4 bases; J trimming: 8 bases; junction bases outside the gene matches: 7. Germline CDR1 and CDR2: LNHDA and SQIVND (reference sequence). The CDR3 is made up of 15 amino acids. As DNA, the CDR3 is TGTGCCAGTAGTAGTCAGGACAGGGGGCTGGATGAGCAGTTCTTC. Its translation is CASSSQDRGLDEQFF.

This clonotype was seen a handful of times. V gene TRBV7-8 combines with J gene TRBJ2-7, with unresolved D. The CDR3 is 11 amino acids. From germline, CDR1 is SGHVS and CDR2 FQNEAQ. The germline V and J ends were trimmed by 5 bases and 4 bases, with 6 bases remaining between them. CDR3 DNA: TGTGCCAGCAGCAATGAATACGAGCAGTACTTC. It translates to CASSNEYEQYF.

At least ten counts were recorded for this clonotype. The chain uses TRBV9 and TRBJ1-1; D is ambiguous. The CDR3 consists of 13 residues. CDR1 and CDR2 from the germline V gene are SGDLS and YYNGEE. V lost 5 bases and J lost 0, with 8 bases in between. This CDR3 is CASSIDMNTEAFF. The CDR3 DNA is TGTGCCAGCAGTATAGACATGAACACTGAAGCTTTCTTT.

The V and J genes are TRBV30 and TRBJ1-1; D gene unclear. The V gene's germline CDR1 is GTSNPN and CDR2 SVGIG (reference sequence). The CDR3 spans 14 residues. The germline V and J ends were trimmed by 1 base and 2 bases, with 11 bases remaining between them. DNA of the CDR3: TGTGCCTGGAGTGCGGTCACACCTAACACTGAAGCTTTCTTT. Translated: CAWSAVTPNTEAFF.

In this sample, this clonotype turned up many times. The CDR3, as DNA: TGTGCCAGCAATTACCGGACTACCGGGGAGCTGTTTTTT. Amino acid sequence: CASNYRTTGELFF. V and J are TRBV28 and TRBJ2-2; tentative D call: TRBD2 (5 bases). CDR1 is MDHEN and CDR2 is SYDVKM in the germline V gene. The germline V and J ends were trimmed by 7 bases and 5 bases, with 11 bases remaining between them. The CDR3 has 13 residues.

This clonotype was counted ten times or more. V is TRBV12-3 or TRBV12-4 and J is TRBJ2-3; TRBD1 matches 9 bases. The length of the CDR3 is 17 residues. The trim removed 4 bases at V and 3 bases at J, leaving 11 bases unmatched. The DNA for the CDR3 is TGTGCCAGCAGTTCACCTATCACAGGGGGCAAGACAGATACGCAGTATTTT. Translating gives CASSSPITGGKTDTQYF.

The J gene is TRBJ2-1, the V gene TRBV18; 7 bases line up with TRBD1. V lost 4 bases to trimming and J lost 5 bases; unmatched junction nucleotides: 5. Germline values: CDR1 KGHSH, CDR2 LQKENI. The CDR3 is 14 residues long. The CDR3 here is CASSLSQGDNEQFF. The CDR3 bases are TGTGCCAGCTCACTTTCCCAGGGGGACAATGAGCAGTTCTTC.

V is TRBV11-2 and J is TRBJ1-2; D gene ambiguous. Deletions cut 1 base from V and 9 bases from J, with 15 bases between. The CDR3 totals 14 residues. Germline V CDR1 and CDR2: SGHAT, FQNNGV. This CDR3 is CASSLGREGVSYTF. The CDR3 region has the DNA TGTGCCAGCAGCTTAGGAAGGGAGGGCGTGAGCTACACCTTC.

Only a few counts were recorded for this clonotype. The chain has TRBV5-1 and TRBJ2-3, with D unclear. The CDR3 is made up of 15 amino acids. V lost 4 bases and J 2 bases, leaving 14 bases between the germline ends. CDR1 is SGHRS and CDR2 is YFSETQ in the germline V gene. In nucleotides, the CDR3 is TGCGCCAGCAGCGGTTATCTAGTGAACACAGATACGCAGTATTTT. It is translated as CASSGYLVNTDTQYF.

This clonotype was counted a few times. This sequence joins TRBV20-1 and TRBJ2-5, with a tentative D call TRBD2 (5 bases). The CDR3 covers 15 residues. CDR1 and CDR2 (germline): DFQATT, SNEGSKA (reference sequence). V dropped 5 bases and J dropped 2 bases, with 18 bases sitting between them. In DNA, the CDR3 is TGCAGTGCTGGGCCGGCGGGCTCTCGTCAAGAGACCCAGTACTTC. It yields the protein CSAGPAGSRQETQYF.

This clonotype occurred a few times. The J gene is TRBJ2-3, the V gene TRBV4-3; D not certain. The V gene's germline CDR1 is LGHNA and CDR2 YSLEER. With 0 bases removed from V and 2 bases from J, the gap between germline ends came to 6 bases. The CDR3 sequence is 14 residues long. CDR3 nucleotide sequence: TGCGCCAGCAGCCAAGAACCATACACAGATACGCAGTATTTT. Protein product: CASSQEPYTDTQYF.